Listed here are 10 T cell receptor beta chains from one sample, sequenced in a study of cytomegalovirus exposure and HLA in healthy donors. A multiplex PCR was run with 60 Vbeta primers and 13 Jbeta primers. TCRdb keeps only in-frame clones here, not all; method: immunoSEQ multiplex PCR. Among 150,000 to 200,000 clones listed, under 80% were seen once. Sequenced: PBMCs. The receptors stem from a woman in her forties or fifties in good health and CMV-seropositive.

The chain joins TRBV18 to TRBJ1-1, with a tentative D call TRBD1 (5 bases). Trimming cost V 4 bases and J 2 bases, with 14 bases left between them. The CDR3 length is 15 residues. Germline V gene data show CDR1 as KGHSH and CDR2 as LQKENI. CDR3 coding DNA: TGTGCCAGCTCACTCTACCCAGACAGCAACACTGAAGCTTTCTTT. It is translated as CASSLYPDSNTEAFF.

This chain connects TRBV30 to TRBJ1-1, with D uncertain. The ends were cut back, 3 bases at V and 3 bases at J, with 11 bases in the middle. The CDR3 has 13 residues. The germline V gene encodes CDR1 GTSNPN and CDR2 SVGIG (reference sequence). CDR3 protein: CAWRRTVDTEAFF. The CDR3 nucleotides read TGTGCCTGGAGAAGAACGGTGGACACTGAAGCTTTCTTT. Full variable domain (remainder filled in from reference TRBV30 and TRBJ1-1): SQTIHQWPATLVQPVGSPLSLECTVEGTSNPNLYWYRQAAGRGLQLLFYSVGIGQISSEVPQNLSASRPQDRQFILSSKKLLLSDSGFYLCAWRRTVDTEAFFGQGTRLTVV.

This clone showed up just a few times. CDR3 residues: CASSGGRQGAFSGANVLTF. CDR3 coding DNA: TGTGCCAGCAGTGGTGGACGACAGGGGGCTTTCTCTGGGGCCAACGTCCTGACTTTC. The chain joins TRBV27 to TRBJ2-6; 10 positions agree with TRBD1. V shed 5 bases and J 0 bases; nucleotides not matched to a gene: 10. The length of the CDR3 is 19 residues. Germline CDR1 MNHEY, CDR2 SMNVEV (reference sequence).

This clone was counted once. V usage is TRBV5-1 and J usage is TRBJ1-1; D is possibly TRBD1 (5 bases). Germline lookup yields CDR1 SGHRS and CDR2 YFSETQ. The CDR3 is made up of 15 amino acids. V lost 5 bases and J 8 bases, leaving 22 bases between the germline ends. This CDR3 reads CASRVNLGRTHEAFF. The CDR3 region has the DNA TGCGCCAGCAGGGTGAACTTGGGGCGGACCCACGAAGCTTTCTTT.

The chain carries TRBV7-3 and TRBJ2-1, with 9 bases lining up with TRBD2. The CDR3 is made up of 16 amino acids. V lost 5 bases, J lost 4 bases, and 9 bases stayed unmatched. CDR1 and CDR2 (germline): SGHTA, FQGTGA. For the CDR3, the DNA is TGTGCCAGCAGCCCGCGTGGCGGGGGGGGTTACAATGAGCAGTTCTTC. The encoded protein is CASSPRGGGGYNEQFF.

The rearrangement joins TRBV29-1 to TRBJ2-7, with 10 bases that match TRBD1. V was clipped by 7 bases and J by 2 bases; unmatched bases: 8. Germline loops: CDR1 SQVTM, CDR2 ANQGSEA. CDR3 length: 14 residues. The CDR3 protein is CSDRLGTGAYEQYF. CDR3 in DNA: TGCAGCGACCGTCTCGGGACAGGGGCCTACGAGCAGTACTTC.

The rearrangement joins TRBV6-1 to TRBJ2-3; TRBD1 matches 8 bases. Germline assignment: CDR1 MNHNS and CDR2 SASEGT. The CDR3 loop spans 18 amino acids. With 3 bases clipped from V and 0 bases from J, the junction kept 11 bases outside the gene matches. The DNA of the CDR3 is TGTGCCAGCAGTGATCTGGACAGGGTAGTATTGAGCACAGATACGCAGTATTTT. This translates into CASSDLDRVVLSTDTQYF.

The rearrangement uses TRBV6-5 and TRBJ2-1, with a weak D call TRBD1 (5 bases). Germline-derived CDR1 and CDR2 are MNHEY and SVGAGI. This CDR3 comprises 14 residues. Trimming pared 7 bases from V and 1 base from J, leaving 11 bases between. CDR3: CASTAAGSYNEQFF. In DNA form, the CDR3 reads TGTGCCAGCACTGCGGCAGGGTCCTACAATGAGCAGTTCTTC.

The chain has TRBV30 and TRBJ2-7, with 7 bases fitting TRBD1. The CDR3 is made up of 18 amino acids. CDR1 and CDR2 (germline): GTSNPN, SVGIG (reference sequence). V lost 2 bases and J lost 7; bases outside the gene matches: 23. The CDR3 is CAWSLMVVGGTVKREQYF. DNA of the CDR3: TGTGCCTGGAGTCTTATGGTGGTTGGTGGGACAGTCAAACGGGAGCAGTACTTC. The full variable domain, completed using reference TRBV30 and TRBJ2-7, is SQTIHQWPATLVQPVGSPLSLECTVEGTSNPNLYWYRQAAGRGLQLLFYSVGIGQISSEVPQNLSASRPQDRQFILSSKKLLLSDSGFYLCAWSLMVVGGTVKREQYFGPGTRLTVT.

This chain links TRBV5-6 with TRBJ2-1; unclear D gene. The CDR3 consists of 12 residues. V was clipped by 2 bases and J by 12 bases, with 12 bases between them. Germline CDR1 reads SGHDT; CDR2 reads YYEEEE. The CDR3 coding sequence is TGTGCCAGCAGCTTTGCACGAGCAGGGCAGTTCTTC. Translated, it gives CASSFARAGQFF. Supplemented by reference TRBV5-6 and TRBJ2-1, the full variable domain reads DAGVTQSPTHLIKTRGQQVTLRCSPKSGHDTVSWYQQALGQGPQFIFQYYEEEERQRGNFPDRFSGHQFPNYSSELNVNALLLGDSALYLCASSFARAGQFFGPGTRLTVL.